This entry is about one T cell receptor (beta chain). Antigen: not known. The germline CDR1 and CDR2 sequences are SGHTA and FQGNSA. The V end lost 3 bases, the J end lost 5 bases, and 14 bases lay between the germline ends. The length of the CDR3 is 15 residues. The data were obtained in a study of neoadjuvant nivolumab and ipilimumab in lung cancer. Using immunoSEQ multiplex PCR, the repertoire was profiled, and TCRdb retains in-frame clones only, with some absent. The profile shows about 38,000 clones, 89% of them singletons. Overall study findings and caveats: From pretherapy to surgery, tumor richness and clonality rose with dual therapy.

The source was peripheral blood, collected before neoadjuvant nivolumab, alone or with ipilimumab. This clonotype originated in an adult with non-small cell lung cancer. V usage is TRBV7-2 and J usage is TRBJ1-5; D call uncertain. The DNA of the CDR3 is TGTGCCAGCAGCTTCTTCTCTTCTGGGGATCAGCCCCAGCATTTT. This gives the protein CASSFFSSGDQPQHF.